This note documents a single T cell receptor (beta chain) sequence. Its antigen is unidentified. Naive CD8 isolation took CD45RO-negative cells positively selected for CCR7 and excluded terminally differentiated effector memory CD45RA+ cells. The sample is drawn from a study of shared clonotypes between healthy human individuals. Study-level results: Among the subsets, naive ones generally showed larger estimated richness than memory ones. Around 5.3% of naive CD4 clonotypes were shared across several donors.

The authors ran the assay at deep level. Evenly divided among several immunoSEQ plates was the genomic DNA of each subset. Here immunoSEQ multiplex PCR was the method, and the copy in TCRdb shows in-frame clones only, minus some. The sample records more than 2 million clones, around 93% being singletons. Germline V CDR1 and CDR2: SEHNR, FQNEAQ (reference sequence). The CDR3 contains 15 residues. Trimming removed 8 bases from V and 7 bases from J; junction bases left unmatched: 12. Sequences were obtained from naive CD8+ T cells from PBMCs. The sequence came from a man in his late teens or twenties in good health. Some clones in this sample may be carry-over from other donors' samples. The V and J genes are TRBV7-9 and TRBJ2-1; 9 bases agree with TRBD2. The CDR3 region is CASHRPGLARNEQFF. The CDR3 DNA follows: TGTGCCAGCCACAGACCGGGACTAGCAAGGAATGAGCAGTTCTTC.